The 32 T cell receptor beta chains below were found in one sample sequenced in a study of identical twins. One entry per CDR3 protein results from TCRdb running MiXCR on the 5' RACE reads. This table holds over 250,000 distinct CDR3 sequences, roughly 10% found once. These same data were also listed under a study on yellow fever vaccine responses in identical twins.

The specimen sequenced was CD8+ T cells sorted from blood. These TCRs come from a woman under 30 in good health.

This clonotype has ten or more counts. The chain joins TRBV13 to TRBJ2-3; D not certain. Looked up from germline, CDR1 is PRHDT and CDR2 is FYEKMQ (reference sequence). CDR3 length equals 14 residues. The ends were cut back, 4 bases at V and 4 bases at J, with 12 bases in the middle. The CDR3 DNA reads TGTGCCAGCAGCTCTCCGATTAATCCAGATACGCAGTATTTT. Translated: CASSSPINPDTQYF.

In regard to this clonotype: With a much larger clone just one base away, this may be a read error. J is TRBJ2-5 and V is TRBV29-1; 7 nucleotides line up with TRBD2. This CDR3 has 16 residues. Germline loops: CDR1 SQVTM, CDR2 ANQGSEA. Written as DNA, the CDR3 is TGCAGCGCCACTCTAGCGGTGAGAAAGTACCAAGGGACCCAGTACTTC. Translating it yields CSATLAVRKYQGTQYF.

The chain is built from TRBV5-6 and TRBJ1-3; no reliable D call. Trimming left V 0 bases short and J 0 bases short, with 4 bases between. This CDR3 region has 14 residues. The V gene's germline CDR1 is SGHDT and CDR2 YYEEEE. CDR3: CASSLVDSGNTIYF. CDR3 DNA: TGTGCCAGCAGCTTGGTCGACTCTGGAAACACCATATATTTT.

Only a few counts were recorded for this clonotype. This rearrangement joins TRBV27 to TRBJ2-5; possibly TRBD1 for D (5 bases). This CDR3 spans 14 amino acids. V was trimmed by 0 bases and J by 5 bases, leaving 10 bases between them. Germline V gives CDR1 MNHEY, CDR2 SMNVEV (reference sequence). Here the CDR3 DNA reads TGTGCCAGCAGTTTATCAGGGGATGGGGAGACCCAGTACTTC. This gives the protein CASSLSGDGETQYF.

The chain has TRBV27 and TRBJ2-1; TRBD1 might be the D (5 bases). The CDR3 runs 14 residues. The germline V gene has CDR1 MNHEY and CDR2 SMNVEV (reference sequence). Trimming stripped 5 bases from V and 2 bases from J, with 10 bases between. The CDR3 reads CASSPKGPYNEQFF. For the CDR3, the DNA is TGTGCCAGCAGTCCAAAGGGGCCCTACAATGAGCAGTTCTTC.

This clonotype was counted between two and nine times. V gene TRBV6-1 combines with J gene TRBJ1-3, with 7 bases aligning to TRBD1. The germline CDR1 and CDR2 sequences are MNHNS and SASEGT. Losses at the gene ends were 6 bases for V and 6 bases for J; bases not matched to a gene: 14. The CDR3 covers 16 residues. CDR3: CASRNPGQRYENTIYF. The CDR3 region has the DNA TGTGCCAGCAGAAACCCGGGACAGCGATACGAAAACACCATATATTTT.

This rearrangement joins TRBV28 to TRBJ2-1; 10 positions agree with TRBD1. Losses at the gene ends were 5 bases for V and 8 bases for J; bases not matched to a gene: 9. The germline CDR1 and CDR2 sequences are MDHEN and SYDVKM. This CDR3 is built from 15 residues. In nucleotides, the CDR3 is TGTGCCAGCAGTCAATACCCCGGGACAGGGGATGAGCAGTTCTTC. Protein: CASSQYPGTGDEQFF.

The chain uses TRBV4-3 and TRBJ2-5, with 11 nucleotides matching TRBD1. The V gene's germline CDR1 is LGHNA and CDR2 YSLEER. There are 16 residues in the CDR3. V lost 4 bases and J lost 5; bases outside the gene matches: 9. The CDR3 DNA reads as TGCGCCAGCAGCCGGGACGGCGGGACAGGGGGGGAGACCCAGTACTTC. Protein product: CASSRDGGTGGETQYF.

A few counts support this clonotype. The rearrangement links TRBV9 to TRBJ2-3; D is unclear. V dropped 0 bases and J dropped 6 bases, with 8 bases sitting between them. This CDR3 contains 13 residues. Germline lookup yields CDR1 SGDLS and CDR2 YYNGEE. CDR3 residues: CASSVAARDTQYF. The CDR3 DNA follows: TGTGCCAGCAGCGTAGCGGCCCGCGATACGCAGTATTTT.

A note on this clonotype: This may arise from a read error, as a much more abundant clone is one base away. This chain connects TRBV12-3 or TRBV12-4 to TRBJ2-1; 12 bases align to TRBD1. CDR3 length equals 18 residues. The CDR3 spells CACSFRDRGLNAYNEQFF. The CDR3 coding sequence is TGTGCCTGCAGTTTCCGGGACAGGGGGCTGAACGCCTACAATGAGCAGTTCTTC.

This clonotype was counted a few times. This chain uses TRBV13 with TRBJ2-3; 10 nucleotides line up with TRBD2. From germline, CDR1 is PRHDT and CDR2 FYEKMQ (reference sequence). V was clipped by 4 bases and J by 4 bases; unmatched bases: 11. The CDR3 loop spans 17 amino acids. CDR3 sequence: CASSSLAGVGSPDTQYF. DNA of the CDR3: TGTGCCAGCAGCTCGCTAGCGGGAGTTGGAAGTCCAGATACGCAGTATTTT.

The V gene is TRBV6-4, the J gene TRBJ2-7, with 12 positions matching TRBD2. The germline CDR1 and CDR2 sequences are MRHNA and SNTAGT. Germline trimming cut 9 bases from V and 1 base from J; bases unmatched to any gene: 10. This CDR3 is built from 16 residues. In DNA form, the CDR3 reads TGTGCCAGTAAAACAATGGGACTAGCGGGTTCCTACGAGCAGTACTTC. As protein: CASKTMGLAGSYEQYF.

This clonotype has a count of ten or more. The genes are TRBV7-9 and TRBJ2-1; D possibly corresponds to TRBD2 (6 bases). Trimming took off 5 bases at V and 2 bases at J, with 16 bases between the two ends. Germline V CDR1 and CDR2: SEHNR, FQNEAQ (reference sequence). CDR3 size: 16 residues. The CDR3 DNA reads TGTGCCAGCAGCCCTCACGGGGGTGGGACCTACAATGAGCAGTTCTTC. Translation: CASSPHGGGTYNEQFF.

The chain couples TRBV6-5 to TRBJ2-2; no clear D gene. Germline V gives CDR1 MNHEY, CDR2 SVGAGI. The CDR3 is made up of 19 amino acids. V was pared by 0 bases and J by 2 bases, with 19 bases between. The CDR3 nucleotides read TGTGCCAGCAGTTACTCGAGTATATTGTGGGCGGATAACACCGGGGAGCTGTTTTTT. Its protein is CASSYSSILWADNTGELFF.

The sample holds a few counts of this clonotype. V usage is TRBV7-2 and J usage is TRBJ2-1, with 12 bases that match TRBD2. Germline trimming cut 2 bases from V and 5 bases from J; bases unmatched to any gene: 4. Germline assignment: CDR1 SGHTA and CDR2 FQGNSA. This CDR3 comprises 16 residues. CDR3 coding DNA: TGTGCCAGCAGCTTATTCCTAGCGGGGGGGGACAATGAGCAGTTCTTC. It is translated as CASSLFLAGGDNEQFF.

This clonotype was seen a handful of times. This chain links TRBV12-3 or TRBV12-4 with TRBJ2-3, with TRBD2 as a possible D gene (5 bases). The V gene lost 5 bases and the J gene lost 4 bases, with 22 bases spanning the gap. The CDR3 sequence is 17 residues long. CDR3 coding DNA: TGTGCCAGCAGTACTGACCCCCCAGGAGAGGAGGCAGATACGCAGTATTTT. Its translation: CASSTDPPGEEADTQYF.

V is TRBV7-9 and J is TRBJ2-2; the match to TRBD1 covers 7 bases. Germline assignment: CDR1 SEHNR and CDR2 FQNEAQ (reference sequence). The J segment lost 1 base and the V segment lost 8 bases, leaving 7 bases of the junction unmatched. The CDR3 consists of 15 residues. DNA for the CDR3: TGTGCCAGCCCCTCGGACAGGAGGAACACCGGGGAGCTGTTTTTT. It specifies CASPSDRRNTGELFF.

About this clonotype: The germline gene is not matched at one end of the junction; a read error may be the cause. V gene TRBV7-7 combines with J gene TRBJ2-7, with a tentative D call TRBD1 (5 bases). The CDR3 loop spans 15 amino acids. Germline values: CDR1 SSHAT, CDR2 FNYEAQ (reference sequence). CDR3 residues: CASSLELGQAVEQYF. DNA for the CDR3: TGTGCTAGCAGCTTAGAATTGGGGCAGGCGGTCGAGCAGTACTTC.

This clonotype was seen repeatedly, ten times or more. The chain uses TRBV3-1 and TRBJ2-1; D may be TRBD1 (6 bases). The CDR3 contains 18 residues. Germline values: CDR1 LGHDT, CDR2 YNNKEL (reference sequence). Trimming shortened V by 2 bases and J by 3 bases, and 20 bases separated the two germline ends. CDR3 in amino acids: CASSQPYVNRAGYNEQFF. CDR3 nucleotide sequence: TGTGCCAGCAGCCAACCTTACGTCAACAGGGCGGGCTACAATGAGCAGTTCTTC.

This clonotype was picked up a small number of times. The CDR3 nucleotides read TGCGCCAGCAGCTTGGCCTCCCGTGGCGGGGAAAGGGAGCAGTACTTC. It is translated as CASSLASRGGEREQYF. The rearrangement uses TRBV5-1 and TRBJ2-7; D possibly corresponds to TRBD2 (6 bases). Per germline, CDR1 SGHRS and CDR2 YFSETQ. The CDR3 is 16 amino acids. The ends were cut back, 0 bases at V and 7 bases at J, with 20 bases in the middle.

In its sample, this clonotype was seen many times. The chain employs TRBV29-1 and TRBJ2-3; no definite D call. Germline-derived CDR1 and CDR2 are SQVTM and ANQGSEA. V shed 1 base and J shed 5 bases, with 10 bases lying between them. The CDR3 sequence is 13 residues long. CDR3 protein: CSVEAGLGDTQYF. The CDR3 DNA sequence: TGCAGCGTTGAAGCCGGGCTGGGAGATACGCAGTATTTT.

This clonotype has at least ten counts. V is TRBV6-5 and J is TRBJ2-7, with D uncertain. Germline CDR1 is MNHEY and CDR2 is SVGAGI. This CDR3 region has 14 residues. Trimming left V 1 base short and J 3 bases short, with 10 bases between. CDR3 nucleotide sequence: TGTGCCAGCAGTTACTTTGACGGTAACTACGAGCAGTACTTC. Residues: CASSYFDGNYEQYF.

The table lists this clonotype with many counts. The chain joins TRBV5-6 to TRBJ1-1, with D tentatively TRBD1 (5 bases). The V gene's germline CDR1 is SGHDT and CDR2 YYEEEE. This CDR3 contains 14 residues. V lost 0 bases and J lost 6, with 12 bases in between. The CDR3 DNA sequence: TGTGCCAGCAGCTTGGATTTTTTAGGGGCTGAAGCTTTCTTT. Protein sequence: CASSLDFLGAEAFF.

This clonotype has at least ten counts. V and J are TRBV7-8 and TRBJ2-7; D remains unclear. Trimming left V 4 bases short and J 6 bases short, with 13 bases between. The CDR3 consists of 13 residues. The V gene's germline CDR1 is SGHVS and CDR2 FQNEAQ. The CDR3 DNA follows: TGTGCCAGCAGCTCCAAGGTAGCAGGCGAGCAGTACTTC. Translating it yields CASSSKVAGEQYF.

This clonotype was recorded many times. The V gene is TRBV7-6, the J gene TRBJ2-3, with unresolved D. Germline V CDR1 and CDR2: SGHVS, FNYEAQ. The CDR3 sequence is 13 residues long. V was cut by 3 bases and J by 6 bases, with 10 bases left in between. CDR3 loop: CASSFMPADTQYF. CDR3 bases: TGTGCCAGCAGCTTCATGCCGGCCGATACGCAGTATTTT.

The chain couples TRBV27 to TRBJ2-7, with 14 bases lining up with TRBD2. V lost 8 bases and J lost 4; bases outside the gene matches: 4. The CDR3 has 14 amino acids. CDR1 and CDR2 from the germline V gene are MNHEY and SMNVEV (reference sequence). The CDR3 nucleotides read TGTGCCAGCGCCGGGACTAGCGGGAGTTACGAGCAGTACTTC. Its translation: CASAGTSGSYEQYF.

This clonotype was picked up many times. This chain connects TRBV3-1 to TRBJ2-2; no firm D call. V was shortened by 0 bases and J by 4 bases, with 18 bases between the two germline ends. The CDR3 totals 18 residues. CDR1 and CDR2 (germline): LGHDT, YNNKEL (reference sequence). The CDR3 DNA follows: TGTGCCAGCAGCCAAGATTTGCCCTGGAGTAGCACCACCGGGGAGCTGTTTTTT. Translating gives CASSQDLPWSSTTGELFF.

This clonotype was seen a few times. Lacking the conserved final phenylalanine or tryptophan, this CDR3 likely reflects a read error. The CDR3, as DNA: TGTGCCACAGGAGCCCATTTACACAATGAGCAGTTCCTC. Its translation: CATGAHLHNEQFL. The chain recombines TRBV7-9 with TRBJ2-1; D ambiguous. The germline V and J ends were trimmed by 10 bases and 5 bases, with 15 bases remaining between them. The length of the CDR3 is 13 residues. Looked up from germline, CDR1 is SEHNR and CDR2 is FQNEAQ (reference sequence).

In this sample, this clonotype turned up many times. The V and J genes are TRBV4-3 and TRBJ2-7; D is perhaps TRBD1 or TRBD2 (5 bases each). Germline V gene data show CDR1 as LGHNA and CDR2 as YSLEER. V dropped 0 bases and J dropped 7 bases, with 16 bases sitting between them. The CDR3 is made up of 15 amino acids. The CDR3 is CASSQDGRGSGEQYF. In DNA, the CDR3 is TGCGCCAGCAGCCAAGATGGTAGGGGTTCGGGGGAGCAGTACTTC.

The chain carries TRBV28 and TRBJ2-3; D perhaps matches TRBD2 (7 bases). The CDR3 has 17 residues. The V gene lost 4 bases and the J gene lost 0 bases, with 17 bases spanning the gap. Germline V gene sequence: CDR1 MDHEN, CDR2 SYDVKM. The CDR3 spells CASSSLSRGRSTDTQYF. Written as DNA, the CDR3 is TGTGCCAGCAGTTCCCTTTCGCGGGGGCGAAGCACAGATACGCAGTATTTT.

This clonotype was found many times. The chain recombines TRBV6-5 with TRBJ1-4; 8 bases agree with TRBD1. The trim removed 2 bases at V and 7 bases at J, leaving 3 bases unmatched. This CDR3 comprises 14 residues. Germline CDR1 reads MNHEY; CDR2 reads SVGAGI. CDR3 region: CASSYGRGPEKLFF. As DNA, the CDR3 is TGTGCCAGCAGTTACGGCAGGGGGCCTGAAAAACTGTTTTTT.

The chain has TRBV7-3 and TRBJ2-3, with 10 bases aligning to TRBD2. The CDR3 is 15 amino acids. V was pared by 8 bases and J by 2 bases, with 7 bases of the junction left unmatched. CDR1 SGHTA and CDR2 FQGTGA come from the germline V gene. The CDR3 bases are TGTGCCAGCTCACTAACTAGCGGGGTCACAGATACGCAGTATTTT. It is translated as CASSLTSGVTDTQYF.